The entry below gives a single T cell receptor (beta chain) sequence along with its context. CDR1 SEHNR and CDR2 FQNEAQ come from the germline V gene (reference sequence). The CDR3 length is 14 residues. V dropped 1 base and J dropped 6 bases, with 10 bases sitting between them. The data belong to a study of blood T cell repertoires in COVID-19. Study-wide context: Samples representing acute and convalescent COVID-19 were sourced from the United States, Italy and Spain. Sources were T cells, B-cell-depleted T cells, or PBMCs; the material itself was cDNA or gDNA.

Assay: immunoSEQ multiplex PCR; the TCRdb copy retains only in-frame clones and omits some. The sample lists 50,000 to 65,000 clones, 74% seen once, with under 30% in the top ten. The rearrangement joins TRBV7-9 to TRBJ1-5, with no clear D. Source material: peripheral blood. The clonotype comes from an elderly woman with acute or convalescent COVID-19. This CDR3 reads CASSLVGQAQPQHF. In nucleotides, the CDR3 is TGTGCCAGCAGCTTAGTTGGGCAGGCTCAGCCCCAGCATTTT.